These 10 T cell receptor beta chains were sequenced from one sample in a study of T cell repertoires in cytomegalovirus infection. Each CDR3 protein is one row after TCRdb ran MiXCR on the reads. This table holds more than 140,000 distinct CDR3 sequences, under 8% found once. Specimen: PBMCs. The receptors here all came from a human donor in good health (CMV status not recorded). Some clones in this sample may be carry-over from other donors' samples.

V usage is TRBV20-1 and J usage is TRBJ2-7; TRBD1 matches at 7 bases. This CDR3 has 12 amino acids. The germline gives CDR1 DFQATT, CDR2 SNEGSKA (reference sequence). CDR3 residues: CRNPGQCYEQYF. The CDR3 nucleotides are TGCAGGAACCCGGGACAGTGCTACGAGCAGTACTTC.

The V and J genes are TRBV29-1 and TRBJ2-1; no clear D gene. Per germline, CDR1 SQVTM and CDR2 ANQGSEA. The CDR3 is 11 amino acids. Trimming stripped 3 bases from V and 2 bases from J, with 2 bases between. The CDR3 DNA is TGCAGCGTTGACCCCTACAATGAGCAGTTCTTC. It yields the protein CSVDPYNEQFF.

This clonotype was seen ten or more times. The V gene is TRBV7-8, the J gene TRBJ1-1, with D unresolved. Looked up from germline, CDR1 is SGHVS and CDR2 is FQNEAQ. The CDR3 has 15 residues. V was trimmed by 1 base and J by 0 bases, leaving 9 bases between them. The CDR3 DNA reads TGTGCCAGCAGCTTAGGGGCATCCATGAACACTGAAGCTTTCTTT. Translating gives CASSLGASMNTEAFF.

This clonotype was picked up many times. This chain joins TRBV11-1 and TRBJ2-5; no definite D call. The germline V and J ends were trimmed by 5 bases and 2 bases, with 18 bases remaining between them. The germline CDR1 and CDR2 sequences are SGHAT and FQDESV (reference sequence). The CDR3 spans 16 residues. Here the CDR3 DNA reads TGTGCCAGCAGCCCCCGACGTCGCGTCCAACAAGAGACCCAGTACTTC. The encoded protein is CASSPRRRVQQETQYF.

This clonotype was counted between two and nine times. The chain carries TRBV6-1 and TRBJ2-7; a weak D match, TRBD1 (6 bases). Germline loops: CDR1 MNHNS, CDR2 SASEGT. V dropped 0 bases and J dropped 6 bases, with 21 bases sitting between them. The CDR3 is 17 amino acids. The CDR3 region has the DNA TGTGCCAGCAGTGAAGCGGGCAGGGGAGTTAAACTTGGCGAGCAGTACTTC. Protein product: CASSEAGRGVKLGEQYF.

Many counts were recorded for this clonotype. This chain links TRBV4-3 with TRBJ1-2; D call uncertain. CDR3 length: 15 amino acids. Trimming left V 1 base short and J 0 bases short, with 9 bases between. The germline gives CDR1 LGHNA, CDR2 YSLEER. CDR3 region: CASSQVLSTNYGYTF. The CDR3 region has the DNA TGCGCCAGCAGCCAAGTATTATCAACTAACTATGGCTACACCTTC.

Many counts were recorded for this clonotype. The chain is built from TRBV19 and TRBJ1-5; D is unclear. Germline-derived CDR1 and CDR2 are LNHDA and SQIVND (reference sequence). There are 13 residues in the CDR3. The ends were cut back, 9 bases at V and 2 bases at J, with 11 bases in the middle. The CDR3 nucleotides are TGTGCCAGCGAGGGTAGGGGCAATCAGCCCCAGCATTTT. This gives the protein CASEGRGNQPQHF.

This clonotype was detected ten times or more. This chain uses TRBV12-3 or TRBV12-4 with TRBJ1-5, with 8 bases matching TRBD1. This CDR3 is built from 12 residues. J was trimmed by 9 bases and V by 5 bases; bases with no gene match: 3. As DNA, the CDR3 is TGTGCCAGCAGTCTCGGGACAGGGCCCCAGCATTTT. This gives the protein CASSLGTGPQHF.

This rearrangement joins TRBV28 to TRBJ1-5; D is ambiguous. Germline V gene sequence: CDR1 MDHEN, CDR2 SYDVKM. The CDR3 spans 16 residues. V was clipped by 2 bases and J by 1 base, with 12 bases between them. The CDR3 spells CASSLAGDSSNQPQHF. In DNA form, the CDR3 reads TGTGCCAGCAGTTTAGCCGGGGATTCGAGCAATCAGCCCCAGCATTTT.

This clonotype has ten or more counts. The chain is built from TRBV12-3 or TRBV12-4 and TRBJ2-5; possible D gene TRBD1, 6 bases. Deletions cut 6 bases from V and 4 bases from J, with 15 bases between. This CDR3 is 14 amino acids long. DNA for the CDR3: TGTGCCAGCAGCCCGGGGACATTCGGAGAGACCCAGTACTTC. Translation: CASSPGTFGETQYF.